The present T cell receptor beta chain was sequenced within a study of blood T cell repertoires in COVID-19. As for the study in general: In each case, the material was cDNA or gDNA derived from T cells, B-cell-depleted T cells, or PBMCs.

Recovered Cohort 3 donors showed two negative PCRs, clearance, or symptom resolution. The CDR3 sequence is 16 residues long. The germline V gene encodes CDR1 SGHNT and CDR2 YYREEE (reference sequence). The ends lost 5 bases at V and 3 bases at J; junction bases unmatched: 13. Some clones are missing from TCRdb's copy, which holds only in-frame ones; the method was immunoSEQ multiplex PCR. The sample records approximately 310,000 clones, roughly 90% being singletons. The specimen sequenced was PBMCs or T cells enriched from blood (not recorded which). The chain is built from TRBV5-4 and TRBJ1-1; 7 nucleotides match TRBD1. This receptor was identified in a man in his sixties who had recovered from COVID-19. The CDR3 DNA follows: TGTGCCAGCAGACCCATCGACAGGGTGGTAGACACTGAAGCTTTCTTT. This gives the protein CASRPIDRVVDTEAFF.